Shown below are 19 T cell receptor beta chains from a single sample sequenced in a study of a mutant IDH1 vaccine in newly diagnosed glioma. Some clones are missing from TCRdb's copy, which holds only in-frame ones; the method was immunoSEQ multiplex PCR. The sample comprises tens of thousands of clones, 80% of which are singletons, and approximately 6.1% rests with the top ten. The antigens these receptors bind are not known. The time point is: week 11, during vaccination. The study gave 300 ug of mutant IDH1 20-mer peptide per vaccine dose, with topical imiquimod. The sequencing here drew on PBMCs, taken from a glioma patient whose treatment included an IDH1 peptide vaccine. All receptors derive from a man aged 45-60 years with glioma.

The rearrangement uses TRBV7-8 and TRBJ2-1; 10 bases line up with TRBD2. The CDR3 runs to 15 residues. Trimming took 5 bases from V and 4 from J; bases not matched to a gene: 5. Germline values: CDR1 SGHVS, CDR2 FQNEAQ. This chain's CDR3 is CASSVLAGIYNEQFF. DNA for the CDR3: TGTGCCAGCAGCGTACTAGCGGGGATATACAATGAGCAGTTCTTC.

The chain carries TRBV27 and TRBJ2-5, with D possibly matching TRBD2 (6 bases). Germline-derived CDR1 and CDR2 are MNHEY and SMNVEV (reference sequence). Trimming cost V 5 bases and J 7 bases, with 17 bases left between them. CDR3 length equals 14 residues. CDR3 coding DNA: TGTGCCAGCAGTGAAATGGGGGGTTTAGGGACCCAGTACTTC. This codes for CASSEMGGLGTQYF.

This chain connects TRBV4-1 to TRBJ2-3; D may be TRBD2 (8 bases). V was pared by 0 bases and J by 6 bases, with 25 bases between. The CDR3 extends over 19 amino acids. Germline V gene sequence: CDR1 MGHRA, CDR2 YSYEKL. CDR3 protein: CASSQEAGDRASLVDTQYF. For the CDR3, the DNA is TGCGCCAGCAGCCAAGAAGCGGGAGACAGGGCCTCTTTGGTGGATACGCAGTATTTT.

V usage is TRBV7-8 and J usage is TRBJ2-4; D is possibly TRBD1 or TRBD2 (6 bases each). Germline CDR1 is SGHVS and CDR2 is FQNEAQ. This CDR3 spans 15 amino acids. The ends were cut back, 5 bases at V and 5 bases at J, with 16 bases in the middle. Here the CDR3 DNA reads TGTGCCAGCAGCACATTGCCTAGGGGGGAAAACATTCAGTACTTC. Protein sequence: CASSTLPRGENIQYF.

The chain uses TRBV9 and TRBJ2-3; 10 bases align to TRBD2. The germline V gene encodes CDR1 SGDLS and CDR2 YYNGEE. The ends lost 0 bases at V and 7 bases at J; junction bases unmatched: 5. The CDR3 is 15 residues long. CDR3 amino acids: CASSVAAGGQNTQYF. In nucleotides, the CDR3 is TGTGCCAGCAGCGTAGCAGCGGGAGGGCAAAATACGCAGTATTTT.

This chain connects TRBV2 to TRBJ2-2; D might be TRBD1 (5 bases). Trimming stripped 1 base from V and 2 bases from J, with 11 bases between. This CDR3 is 16 amino acids long. The V gene's germline CDR1 is SNHLY and CDR2 FYNNEI. The CDR3 nucleotides are TGTGCCAGCAGTGAAGTGGTCAGGGTTAACACCGGGGAGCTGTTTTTT. Protein product: CASSEVVRVNTGELFF.

The V gene is TRBV28, the J gene TRBJ1-2, with D uncertain. Germline values: CDR1 MDHEN, CDR2 SYDVKM. The CDR3 runs 13 residues. Deletions cut 7 bases from V and 7 bases from J, with 16 bases between. DNA of the CDR3: TGTGCCAGCACATCGGAGGAAGTCGGTGGCTACACCTTC. As protein: CASTSEEVGGYTF.

This sequence joins TRBV5-1 and TRBJ2-5; D perhaps matches TRBD1 (6 bases). Germline V CDR1 and CDR2: SGHRS, YFSETQ. V was shortened by 9 bases and J by 3 bases, with 18 bases between the two germline ends. The length of the CDR3 is 14 residues. This CDR3 is CATKSGTTKETQYF. Written as DNA, the CDR3 is TGCGCCACCAAATCCGGGACAACGAAAGAGACCCAGTACTTC.

The V call is TRBV15, the J call TRBJ2-3, with D possibly being TRBD1 or TRBD2 (5 bases each). V lost 5 bases to trimming and J lost 0 bases, with 12 bases between them. The germline V gene encodes CDR1 LNHNV and CDR2 YYDKDF (reference sequence). This CDR3 is 15 amino acids long. The CDR3 coding sequence is TGTGCCACCAGCGAACTGTGGGGGAGCACAGATACGCAGTATTTT. Amino acids: CATSELWGSTDTQYF.

V and J are TRBV10-3 and TRBJ1-1, with TRBD1 matching 11 bases. From germline, CDR1 is ENHRY and CDR2 SYGVKD. J lost 0 bases, V lost 10 bases, and 4 bases had no gene match. CDR3 length: 14 residues. The CDR3 here is CATWTGGMNTEAFF. Written as DNA, the CDR3 is TGTGCCACCTGGACAGGGGGCATGAACACTGAAGCTTTCTTT.

The rearrangement joins TRBV2 to TRBJ2-5; the D is unclear. Germline assignment: CDR1 SNHLY and CDR2 FYNNEI. Trimming stripped 7 bases from V and 0 bases from J, with 6 bases between. This CDR3 comprises 12 residues. DNA for the CDR3: TGTGCCAGCATAGATGACCAAGAGACCCAGTACTTC. This gives the protein CASIDDQETQYF.

This clone was seen more than once but under ten times. The DNA for the CDR3 is TGTGCCAGCAGCTTTGGAATCATGAACACTGAAGCTTTCTTT. Its translation: CASSFGIMNTEAFF. The J gene is TRBJ1-1, the V gene TRBV11-2; D not resolved. The CDR3 extends over 14 amino acids. Germline values: CDR1 SGHAT, CDR2 FQNNGV. Trimming removed 3 bases from V and 0 bases from J, with 8 bases in between.

This chain's CDR3 is CASSDNRGGTEAFF. In DNA, the CDR3 is TGTGCCAGCAGCGACAACAGGGGAGGAACTGAAGCTTTCTTT. The chain employs TRBV21-1 and TRBJ1-1; the D segment call TRBD1 is taken from the table without a DNA check. TRBV21-1 is classified as a pseudogene. The CDR3 is 14 residues long.

This clone was observed a handful of times. The chain recombines TRBV28 with TRBJ1-1; 8 bases map to TRBD1. From germline, CDR1 is MDHEN and CDR2 SYDVKM. The CDR3 is 14 amino acids. V trimming: 3 bases; J trimming: 3 bases; junction bases outside the gene matches: 3. The CDR3 is CASSLVQGDTEAFF. The CDR3 region has the DNA TGTGCCAGCAGTTTGGTACAGGGGGACACTGAAGCTTTCTTT.

The V gene is TRBV7-2, the J gene TRBJ1-6; D remains ambiguous. Trimming cost V 2 bases and J 8 bases, with 16 bases left between them. CDR1 and CDR2 from the germline V gene are SGHTA and FQGNSA. The CDR3 contains 16 residues. The CDR3, as DNA: TGTGCCAGCAGCTTATTATCGGGTCATCAGGATTCACCCCTCCACTTT. Protein sequence: CASSLLSGHQDSPLHF.

The gene calls are TRBV11-2 and TRBJ2-5, with D possibly matching TRBD2 (5 bases). This CDR3 comprises 13 residues. Germline V gives CDR1 SGHAT, CDR2 FQNNGV. Between the trimmed V and J ends, which lost 4 bases and 5 bases, there was a span of 11 bases. The CDR3, as DNA: TGTGCCAGCAGCTCCACCACGGGGGAGACCCAGTACTTC. The encoded protein is CASSSTTGETQYF. Full variable domain (rest looked up from reference TRBV11-2 and TRBJ2-5): EAGVAQSPRYKIIEKRQSVAFWCNPISGHATLYWYQQILGQGPKLLIQFQNNGVVDDSQLPKDRFSAERLKGVDSTLKIQPAKLEDSAVYLCASSSTTGETQYFGPGTRLLVL.

The chain is built from TRBV5-1 and TRBJ2-7; D is ambiguous. Trimming took off 3 bases at V and 2 bases at J, with 9 bases between the two ends. Germline assignment: CDR1 SGHRS and CDR2 YFSETQ. This CDR3 is built from 13 residues. In nucleotides, the CDR3 is TGCGCCAGCAGCTCTGGATCTGCCTACGAGCAGTACTTC. Protein: CASSSGSAYEQYF.

The V and J genes are TRBV13 and TRBJ1-1, with D possibly TRBD1 on 6 matching bases. The V and J ends lost 1 base and 1 base respectively, with 19 bases between them. The CDR3 spans 18 residues. CDR1 is PRHDT and CDR2 is FYEKMQ in the germline V gene (reference sequence). CDR3 bases: TGTGCCAGCAGCTTAGTACAGGACAGAGACACGAGGAACACTGAAGCTTTCTTT. As protein: CASSLVQDRDTRNTEAFF.

This clone occurred once. The V and J genes are TRBV10-3 and TRBJ2-1; D possibly matches TRBD1 or TRBD2 (6 bases each). V was shortened by 6 bases and J by 9 bases, with 12 bases between the two germline ends. CDR1 and CDR2 from the germline V gene are ENHRY and SYGVKD. The CDR3 length is 12 residues. The CDR3: CAIRQGGREQFF. CDR3 DNA: TGTGCCATCAGACAGGGAGGTCGTGAGCAGTTCTTC.